These T cell receptor beta chains were read from a single sample in a study of cytomegalovirus exposure and HLA in healthy donors. TCRdb keeps only in-frame clones here, not all; method: immunoSEQ multiplex PCR. The data hold more than 200,000 clones, with about 70% observed a single time. Sequencing input: PBMCs. The receptors derive from a middle-aged man in good health and CMV-seropositive. Both conserved end residues are part of each CDR3. The D gene is left open where the match is weak. Some rows have no size entry. The others give once, few or many, or a class for an expanded clone.

d_gene	v_gene	abundance	j_gene	CDR3aa	CDR3nt
.	TRBV12-5	.	TRBJ1-5	CASAQPGNQPQHF	TGTGCTAGTGCCCAACCGGGCAATCAGCCCCAGCATTTT
.	TRBV28	.	TRBJ1-5	CASSRPSGVQPQHF	TGTGCCAGCAGTAGGCCCTCCGGGGTTCAGCCCCAGCATTTT
TRBD2	TRBV7-9	.	TRBJ2-3	CASSFLSGGTQYF	TGTGCCAGCAGCTTCCTTAGCGGGGGGACGCAGTATTTT
.	TRBV7-8	.	TRBJ2-7	CASSLGRLYEQYF	TGTGCCAGCAGCTTGGGCCGGCTCTACGAGCAGTACTTC
TRBD2	TRBV6-5	.	TRBJ2-7	CASSLTGGGTYEQYF	TGTGCCAGCAGCCTCACCGGGGGGGGGACCTACGAGCAGTACTTC
.	TRBV7-5	once	TRBJ2-2	CARSPDRGHVNTGELFF	TGTGCCAGAAGCCCCGACAGGGGGCATGTAAACACCGGGGAGCTGTTTTTT
TRBD1	TRBV5-1	.	TRBJ1-5	CASSLATGEGQPQHF	TGCGCCAGCAGCTTGGCTACAGGGGAAGGGCAGCCCCAGCATTTT
.	TRBV7-8	.	TRBJ1-6	CASSFGVPGTNSPLHF	TGTGCCAGCAGCTTCGGGGTCCCCGGGACAAATTCACCCCTCCACTTT
.	TRBV6-4	few	TRBJ1-1	CASKGHFMNTEAFF	TGTGCCAGCAAGGGACATTTTATGAACACTGAAGCTTTCTTT
.	TRBV19	.	TRBJ1-1	CASSMNTNTEAFF	TGTGCCAGTAGTATGAACACGAACACTGAAGCTTTCTTT
.	TRBV9	.	TRBJ2-2	CASSPLPENTGELFF	TGTGCCAGCAGCCCCTTGCCAGAGAACACCGGGGAGCTGTTTTTT
TRBD1	TRBV2	.	TRBJ2-7	CASSESGTGVEQYF	TGTGCCAGCAGTGAGAGCGGGACAGGGGTCGAGCAGTACTTC
.	TRBV18	.	TRBJ2-7	CASSPPGTPYEQYF	TGTGCCAGCTCACCACCTGGGACTCCCTACGAGCAGTACTTC
.	TRBV2	.	TRBJ2-7	CASSPTAGGATYEQYF	TGTGCCAGCAGTCCTACTGCGGGCGGGGCAACCTACGAGCAGTACTTC
.	TRBV11-2	.	TRBJ2-2	CASIPGYGELFF	TGTGCCAGCATCCCCGGTTACGGGGAGCTGTTTTTT
.	TRBV18	few	TRBJ2-3	CASSPSQGDTQYF	TGTGCCAGCTCACCCAGCCAGGGAGATACGCAGTATTTT
.	TRBV7-9	once	TRBJ2-4	CASSLDRVTMGKNIQYF	TGTGCCAGCAGCTTAGACAGAGTGACTATGGGCAAAAACATTCAGTACTTC
TRBD1	TRBV6-5	.	TRBJ1-6	CASSYSKGQGRSPLHF	TGTGCCAGCAGTTACTCGAAGGGACAGGGAAGGTCACCCCTCCACTTT
TRBD1	TRBV7-9	few	TRBJ2-7	CASSLGVGGTGGQEQYF	TGTGCCAGCAGCTTAGGGGTTGGAGGGACAGGGGGCCAAGAGCAGTACTTC
.	TRBV10-1	few	TRBJ2-7	CASSVGATYEQYF	TGCGCCAGCAGTGTTGGAGCCACCTACGAGCAGTACTTC
TRBD2	TRBV5-1	.	TRBJ2-2	CASSPISGTSGGTGELFF	TGCGCCAGCAGCCCGATATCAGGGACTAGCGGGGGGACCGGGGAGCTGTTTTTT
.	TRBV11-2	.	TRBJ1-1	CASSLDRGTEAFF	TGTGCCAGCAGCTTAGACCGGGGCACTGAAGCTTTCTTT
.	TRBV18	few	TRBJ2-7	CASSPGGIEQYF	TGTGCCAGCTCACCAGGGGGGATCGAGCAGTACTTC
.	TRBV6-5	.	TRBJ1-2	CASSRSGTGGIDYTF	TGTGCCAGCAGCCGCTCCGGGACGGGGGGAATTGACTACACCTTC
TRBD1	TRBV11-2	.	TRBJ2-1	CASSLEDRGFDEQFF	TGTGCCAGCAGCTTAGAGGACAGGGGTTTCGATGAGCAGTTCTTC
.	TRBV5-4	.	TRBJ2-3	CASSPTARTDTQYF	TGTGCCAGCAGCCCGACAGCTCGCACAGATACGCAGTATTTT
.	TRBV11-3	.	TRBJ2-1	CASSLDAGYNEQFF	TGTGCCAGCAGCTTAGACGCAGGGTACAATGAGCAGTTCTTC
TRBD1	TRBV19	.	TRBJ2-3	CASTYRGADTQYF	TGTGCCAGTACCTACAGGGGCGCAGATACGCAGTATTTT
.	TRBV5-8	.	TRBJ1-1	CASSGGRGRTTEAFF	TGTGCCAGCAGCGGAGGCAGGGGAAGGACCACTGAAGCTTTCTTT
.	TRBV10-3	.	TRBJ2-7	CAISKRNAYEQYF	TGTGCCATCAGTAAGAGGAACGCTTACGAGCAGTACTTC
.	TRBV7-2	.	TRBJ1-2	CASSKMLGLESGYTF	TGTGCCAGCAGCAAAATGCTCGGACTGGAATCCGGCTACACCTTC
.	TRBV15	.	TRBJ1-2	CATSLDRNYGYTF	TGTGCCACCAGCCTCGACAGGAACTATGGCTACACCTTC
.	TRBV19	.	TRBJ1-1	CASLGSPVMNTEAFF	TGTGCCAGTCTTGGCTCCCCCGTGATGAACACTGAAGCTTTCTTT
TRBD1	TRBV6-4	.	TRBJ2-1	CASSDKGQGVRNEQFF	TGTGCCAGCAGTGATAAGGGACAGGGGGTGAGGAATGAGCAGTTCTTC
.	TRBV6-1	.	TRBJ1-1	CASLTGSNTEAFF	TGTGCCAGTTTGACAGGTTCCAACACTGAAGCTTTCTTT
.	TRBV20-1	.	TRBJ1-2	CSARIRRGYTF	TGCAGTGCCAGGATACGAAGGGGCTACACCTTC
.	TRBV7-7	.	TRBJ2-2	CASSLNRDTGELFF	TGTGCCAGCAGCTTAAACAGGGATACCGGGGAGCTGTTTTTT
TRBD1	TRBV5-1	.	TRBJ2-5	CASSLTGEETQYF	TGTGCCAGCAGCTTGACAGGGGAAGAGACCCAGTACTTC
TRBD1	TRBV7-6	.	TRBJ2-4	CASSKTGDLAKNIQYF	TGTGCCAGCAGCAAAACAGGGGATTTAGCCAAAAACATTCAGTACTTC
.	TRBV19	.	TRBJ1-1	CASSNPRAGSTEAFF	TGTGCCAGTAGTAACCCCCGAGCCGGGAGCACTGAAGCTTTCTTT
TRBD1	TRBV10-3	.	TRBJ1-2	CAISEDRAGYTF	TGTGCCATCAGTGAGGACAGGGCTGGCTACACCTTC
TRBD2	TRBV2	.	TRBJ2-7	CASSGGGGEQYF	TGTGCCAGCAGTGGGGGGGGAGGAGAGCAGTACTTC
TRBD2	TRBV29-1	.	TRBJ2-4	CSVEGRGVIGKNIQYF	TGCAGCGTTGAAGGTCGGGGGGTAATTGGCAAAAACATTCAGTACTTC
TRBD2	TRBV5-1	.	TRBJ2-3	CASSTGTSADTQYF	TGCGCCAGCAGCACAGGGACTAGTGCAGATACGCAGTATTTT
.	TRBV9	.	TRBJ2-1	CASSVRQDNEQFF	TGTGCCAGCAGCGTGCGACAGGACAATGAGCAGTTCTTC